The rows below give T cell receptor beta chains drawn from one sample of a study of tumor and adjacent non-tumor tissue in lung cancer. TCRdb ran MiXCR on the multiplex PCR reads and lists one entry per CDR3 protein. Here the sample spans more than 55,000 distinct CDR3 sequences, more than 65% being singletons. Sequencing was performed on distant non-tumor lung tissue. These receptors all stem from a man aged 60-69 years with non-small cell lung cancer. The CDR3 runs from the conserved cysteine through the conserved F or W. A D gene is named only where the DNA matches it firmly. Size tells how often a clone was seen (once, few, many) or the class of an expanded clone, and some rows leave it out.

CDR3 | DNA | V | D | J | length | size
CASSRTVSYEQYF | TGTGCCAGCAGCCGGACAGTGTCCTACGAGCAGTACTTC | TRBV5-6 | - | TRBJ2-7 | 13 | many
CASSTGTDCEQYF | TGTGCCAGCAGTACCGGGACAGACTGCGAGCAGTACTTC | TRBV28 | TRBD1 | TRBJ2-7 | 13 | -
CVSSLEGMNTGKLFF | TGTGTCAGCAGTTTAGAAGGGATGAACACCGGGAAGCTGTTTTTT | TRBV28 | - | TRBJ2-2 | 15 | -
CATSDLMGNTREMFF | TGTGCCACCAGTGATTTGATGGGGAACACCAGGGAGATGTTTTTT | TRBV24-1 | - | TRBJ2-2 | 15 | once
CTSRPGMGETGELFF | TGTACCAGCAGACCGGGGATGGGGGAGACCGGGGAGCTGTTTTTT | TRBV12-3/TRBV12-4 | - | TRBJ2-2 | 15 | -
CSVETGVHETRYF | TGTAGTGTTGAAACAGGTGTACATGAGACCCGGTACTTC | TRBV29-1 | - | TRBJ2-5 | 13 | -
CVISESEQRSHGYTF | TGTGTCATCAGTGAGTCTGAGCAGAGGAGTCATGGCTACACCTTC | TRBV10-3 | - | TRBJ1-2 | 15 | -
CPSSKVSGNYEQYF | TGCCCCAGCAGCAAAGTTAGCGGGAATTATGAGCAGTACTTC | TRBV4-1 | TRBD2 | TRBJ2-7 | 14 | -
CASTYSPTSGTYNEQFF | TGTGCCAGCACTTACTCTCCGACTAGTGGGACCTACAATGAGCAGTTCTTC | TRBV6-2/TRBV6-3 | - | TRBJ2-1 | 17 | -
CTSKIQGARETQYF | TGTACCAGCAAGATACAGGGGGCTAGAGAGACCCAGTACTTC | TRBV28 | TRBD1 | TRBJ2-5 | 14 | -
CASTGLGSTTDTQYF | TGTGCCAGCACCGGACTGGGCTCTACCACAGATACGCAGTATTTT | TRBV2 | - | TRBJ2-3 | 15 | few
CARSQALGRERLNEQYF | TGTGCCAGGAGCCAGGCGCTGGGGCGGGAGCGTCTAAACGAGCAGTACTTC | TRBV4-2 | TRBD2 | TRBJ2-7 | 17 | -
CANAGTGDGYGYTF | TGTGCCAATGCAGGGACAGGGGACGGGTATGGTTACACCTTC | TRBV6-5 | TRBD1 | TRBJ1-2 | 14 | -
CASTRWGERPDTQFF | TGTGCCAGCACCCGGTGGGGAGAGCGGCCTGATACGCAGTTTTTT | TRBV5-5 | - | TRBJ2-3 | 15 | -
CASSYSGSSQETQYF | TGTGCCAGCAGCTATAGCGGTAGCTCCCAAGAGACCCAGTACTTC | TRBV11-2 | - | TRBJ2-5 | 15 | many
CASSLTDSTNEKLFF | TGTGCCAGCAGCTTGACAGATTCAACTAATGAAAAACTGTTTTTT | TRBV7-8 | - | TRBJ1-4 | 15 | many
CAISKEDDKPQHF | TGTGCCATCAGTAAGGAAGATGATAAGCCCCAGCATTTT | TRBV10-3 | - | TRBJ1-5 | 13 | -
CAWSMRESGEQFF | TGTGCCTGGAGTATGCGGGAGAGTGGTGAGCAGTTCTTT | TRBV30 | TRBD2 | TRBJ2-1 | 13 | -
CASSGRGLAGTGELFF | TGTGCCAGCAGTGGGCGAGGACTAGCGGGCACCGGGGAGCTGTTCTTT | TRBV6-6 | TRBD2 | TRBJ2-2 | 16 | -
CSVGEGGIGGTDRQYF | TGCAGCGTTGGAGAGGGAGGCATTGGAGGCACAGATAGGCAGTATTTT | TRBV29-1 | - | TRBJ2-3 | 16 | -
CSMLAGTPVGLFF | TGCAGCATGCTTGCCGGGACCCCCGTGGGACTGTTTTTT | TRBV29-1 | - | TRBJ1-4 | 13 | -
CSVSDRYQETRYF | TGCAGCGTTTCGGACCGGTACCAAGAGACCCGTTACTTC | TRBV29-1 | - | TRBJ2-5 | 13 | once
CASSQEWTSGSLPYF | TGCGCCAGCAGCCAAGAGTGGACTAGCGGGAGTCTACCGTACTTC | TRBV4-1 | TRBD2 | TRBJ2-7 | 15 | -
CTSGLERSGQGTPVTEAFF | TGTACTAGTGGTTTGGAGAGGTCGGGACAGGGGACCCCGGTCACTGAAGCTTTCTTT | TRBV12-5 | TRBD1 | TRBJ1-1 | 19 | -
CVSRSHAGANVLTF | TGTGTCAGCAGATCCCATGCGGGGGCCAACGTCCTGACTTTC | TRBV6-1 | - | TRBJ2-6 | 14 | -
CASGPQNYEQYF | TGTGCCAGTGGACCGCAGAACTACGAGCAGTACTTC | TRBV6-2/TRBV6-3 | - | TRBJ2-7 | 12 | -
CASSQSQDRIYGYTF | TGCGCCAGCAGCCAATCCCAGGACAGAATCTATGGCTACACCTTC | TRBV4-1 | - | TRBJ1-2 | 15 | -
CTSTEDRDRDTETFF | TGTACCAGCACCGAGGACCGCGATAGGGACACTGAAACTTTCTTT | TRBV6-1 | - | TRBJ1-1 | 15 | -
CASSLTSGAGADTQYF | TGTGCCAGTAGCTTGACTAGCGGGGCCGGCGCAGATACGCAGTATTTT | TRBV11-1 | TRBD2 | TRBJ2-3 | 16 | -
CASSEGDSSYEHYF | TGTGCCAGCAGTGAAGGGGACAGTTCCTACGAGCACTACTTC | TRBV6-1 | TRBD1 | TRBJ2-7 | 14 | -
CASSHRRLAGGAYQGTQYF | TGTGCCAGCAGCCATCGGAGACTAGCGGGAGGTGCCTACCAAGGGACCCAGTACTTC | TRBV6-5 | TRBD2 | TRBJ2-5 | 19 | -
CASSLFGESHEQYF | TGTGCCAGCAGCTTATTCGGGGAGTCCCACGAGCAGTACTTC | TRBV5-6 | - | TRBJ2-7 | 14 | -
CARTTLAENTGELFF | TGTGCCAGGACCACACTAGCGGAAAACACCGGGGAGCTGTTTTTT | TRBV6-5 | TRBD2 | TRBJ2-2 | 15 | -
CASSLPQRDHSEQFF | TGTGCCAGCAGTCTCCCTCAGCGGGACCATAGTGAACAGTTCTTC | TRBV12-3/TRBV12-4 | TRBD2 | TRBJ2-1 | 15 | -
CASSFGGTTDTQYF | TGTGCCAGCAGTTTTGGGGGGACCACAGATACGCAGTATTTT | TRBV28 | - | TRBJ2-3 | 14 | many
CSTADSFYEQYF | TGCAGCACTGCCGACAGTTTCTACGAGCAGTACTTC | TRBV29-1 | - | TRBJ2-7 | 12 | -
CASSPGLASNNEQFF | TGTGCCAGCAGCCCGGGACTAGCGTCCAACAATGAGCAGTTCTTC | TRBV13 | TRBD2 | TRBJ2-1 | 15 | many
CVSSKSDRGETQYF | TGTGTCAGCAGTAAATCCGACAGGGGAGAGACCCAGTACTTC | TRBV6-2/TRBV6-3 | TRBD1 | TRBJ2-5 | 14 | -
CTSSLMTGHNEQFF | TGTACCAGCAGCCTTATGACAGGCCACAATGAGCAGTTCTTC | TRBV14 | - | TRBJ2-1 | 14 | -
CSVSRGRETQYF | TGCAGCGTCTCCCGGGGCAGGGAGACCCAGTACTTC | TRBV29-1 | - | TRBJ2-5 | 12 | -
CASSPGTRRGYNEQFF | TGTGCCAGTAGTCCAGGGACGCGGCGAGGATACAATGAGCAGTTCTTC | TRBV11-1 | - | TRBJ2-1 | 16 | -
CASSPLGQGARELYF | TGTGCCAGCAGCCCCCTGGGACAGGGGGCTAGGGAGCTGTACTTC | TRBV11-3 | TRBD1 | TRBJ2-7 | 15 | -
CASSQVQGPQETQYF | TGCGCCAGCAGCCAAGTGCAGGGCCCACAAGAGACCCAGTACTTC | TRBV4-1 | - | TRBJ2-5 | 15 | few
CDSSIIVTQYF | TGCGACAGCAGTATTATAGTGACGCAGTATTTT | TRBV28 | - | TRBJ2-3 | 11 | -
CASSPPPLRGYEQYF | TGTGCCAGCAGCCCACCCCCGTTACGGGGGTACGAGCAGTACTTC | TRBV11-1 | - | TRBJ2-7 | 15 | -
CASSHPEGNNSPLHF | TGCGCCAGCAGCCATCCGGAGGGTAATAATTCACCTCTCCACTTT | TRBV4-1 | - | TRBJ1-6 | 15 | -
CASSYLMNTEAFF | TGTGCCAGCAGCTATCTGATGAACACTGAAGCTTTCTTT | TRBV11-2 | - | TRBJ1-1 | 13 | many
CASQAGRSSYIELFF | TGTGCCAGCCAGGCGGGACGGTCCTCCTACATTGAGCTGTTCTTC | TRBV14 | - | TRBJ2-1 | 15 | -